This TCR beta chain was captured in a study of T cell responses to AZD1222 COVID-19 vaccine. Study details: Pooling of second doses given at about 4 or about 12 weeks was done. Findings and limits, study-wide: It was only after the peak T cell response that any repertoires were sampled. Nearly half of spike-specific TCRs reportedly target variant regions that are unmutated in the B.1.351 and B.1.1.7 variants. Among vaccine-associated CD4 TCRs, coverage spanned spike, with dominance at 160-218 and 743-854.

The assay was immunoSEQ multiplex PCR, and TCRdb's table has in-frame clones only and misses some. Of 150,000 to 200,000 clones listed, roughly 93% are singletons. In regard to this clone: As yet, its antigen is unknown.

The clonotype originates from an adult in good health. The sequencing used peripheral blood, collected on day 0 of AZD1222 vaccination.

CDR3: CAISEKNQPQHF. The CDR3 nucleotides are TGTGCCATCAGTGAGAAAAATCAGCCCCAGCATTTT. The chain combines TRBV10-3 with TRBJ1-5; D unclear. Germline assignment: CDR1 ENHRY and CDR2 SYGVKD. The V gene lost 2 bases and the J gene lost 4 bases, with 3 bases spanning the gap. This CDR3 comprises 12 residues.